The next 21 T cell receptor beta chains were all read from a single sample in a study of CD8 T cells in ankylosing spondylitis. Notes on the study in general: Seemingly distinctive of ankylosing spondylitis blood was a TCR beta motif formed by eight highly homologous variants.

MiXCR, run by TCRdb on the 5' RACE reads, gives a single entry per CDR3 protein. The sample gives about 330,000 distinct CDR3 sequences, approximately 8% of which show up once; 13% to 15% is in the top ten. For these TCRs, the target antigens are not known. The sample taken for sequencing was blood, either unsorted or a sorted T cell fraction (not recorded which). The receptors were sampled from a male donor with ankylosing spondylitis.

This clonotype was counted ten times or more. This chain uses TRBV7-2 with TRBJ2-7; TRBD2 matches 12 bases. The germline V gene encodes CDR1 SGHTA and CDR2 FQGNSA. V lost 5 bases to trimming and J lost 0 bases; unmatched junction nucleotides: 2. CDR3 size: 15 residues. The CDR3 loop is CASSPTSGSSYEQYF. The CDR3, as DNA: TGTGCCAGCAGCCCGACTAGCGGGAGCTCCTACGAGCAGTACTTC.

CDR3 coding DNA: TGTGCCAGCAGCCGTCTTTTAGGGAGCTCCTACGAGCAGTACTTC. Protein product: CASSRLLGSSYEQYF. The chain employs TRBV9 and TRBJ2-7, with D maybe TRBD2 (5 bases). Germline V gene data show CDR1 as SGDLS and CDR2 as YYNGEE. The ends were cut back, 4 bases at V and 0 bases at J, with 14 bases in the middle. The CDR3 is 15 residues long.

This clonotype was recorded many times. This chain joins TRBV7-2 and TRBJ1-5; tentatively, D is TRBD1 (5 bases). Trimming cost V 1 base and J 4 bases, with 5 bases left between them. Germline V CDR1 and CDR2: SGHTA, FQGNSA. This CDR3 contains 13 residues. The CDR3 DNA is TGTGCCAGCAGCTTAGGACAGAATCAGCCCCAGCATTTT. It encodes CASSLGQNQPQHF.

This chain joins TRBV5-1 and TRBJ2-3; 8 bases are shared with TRBD1. The CDR3 length is 17 residues. Germline assignment: CDR1 SGHRS and CDR2 YFSETQ. The J segment lost 7 bases and the V segment lost 0 bases, leaving 13 bases of the junction unmatched. For the CDR3, the DNA is TGCGCCAGCAGCTTGGCGGGGGACAGGTTATTCTCGAATACGCAGTATTTT. The encoded protein is CASSLAGDRLFSNTQYF.

This clonotype was found a few times. The chain recombines TRBV20-1 with TRBJ2-5; 10 bases are shared with TRBD1. The CDR3 has 14 amino acids. The germline CDR1 and CDR2 sequences are DFQATT and SNEGSKA (reference sequence). V lost 5 bases, J lost 4 bases, and 7 bases stayed unmatched. In DNA, the CDR3 is TGCAGTGCTGGGAAGACAGGGGGCGGAGAGACCCAGTACTTC. Encoded protein: CSAGKTGGGETQYF.

The chain combines TRBV10-3 with TRBJ2-1; D may be TRBD1 or TRBD2 (5 bases each). This CDR3 region has 14 residues. Germline CDR1 ENHRY, CDR2 SYGVKD. Trimming cost V 0 bases and J 14 bases, with 17 bases left between them. The CDR3 DNA is TGTGCCATCAGTGAGTCTTTGGGGACGCGAAGGGAGTTCTTC. It encodes CAISESLGTRREFF.

On this clonotype: This may come from a read error, since a much larger clone is one base off. The rearrangement uses TRBV12-3 or TRBV12-4 and TRBJ2-1; 7 bases line up with TRBD2. The CDR3 is made up of 18 amino acids. The chain's CDR3 is CACSLLLSRSSGDNEQFF. The DNA for the CDR3 is TGTGCCTGCAGTTTACTCCTTTCCCGATCGAGCGGGGACAATGAGCAGTTCTTC.

This clonotype was counted only a few times. CDR3 DNA: TGCAGCGTTGAATATAGTTTCACAGATACGCAGTATTTT. Its translation is CSVEYSFTDTQYF. The rearrangement uses TRBV29-1 and TRBJ2-3; D ambiguous. This CDR3 is 13 amino acids long. Per the germline V gene, CDR1 is SQVTM and CDR2 is ANQGSEA. V was trimmed by 2 bases and J by 2 bases, leaving 8 bases between them.

The chain couples TRBV20-1 to TRBJ2-1; 7 positions agree with TRBD2. V was pared by 3 bases and J by 10 bases, with 0 bases of the junction left unmatched. Looked up from germline, CDR1 is DFQATT and CDR2 is SNEGSKA (reference sequence). The CDR3 loop spans 10 amino acids. CDR3 bases: TGCAGTGCTAGGGGAGGGGAGCAGTTCTTC. Translated, it gives CSARGGEQFF.

DNA for the CDR3: TGCAGTGCTCGGACTAGCGGGAACTCCTACGAGCAGTACTTC. Protein product: CSARTSGNSYEQYF. J is TRBJ2-7 and V is TRBV20-1; the match to TRBD2 covers 12 bases. CDR3 size: 14 residues. Germline lookup yields CDR1 DFQATT and CDR2 SNEGSKA (reference sequence). The V and J ends lost 5 bases and 0 bases, in that order; junction bases with no gene match: 2.

This clonotype was detected only a few times. The chain links TRBV12-3 or TRBV12-4 to TRBJ2-7, with a weak D call TRBD2 (6 bases). The V end lost 6 bases, the J end lost 2 bases, and 11 bases lay between the germline ends. The CDR3 length is 13 residues. CDR3 amino acids: CASSSTGAYEQYF. CDR3 bases: TGTGCCAGCAGCAGCACGGGGGCCTACGAGCAGTACTTC.

The table lists this clonotype with many counts. The genes are TRBV12-3 or TRBV12-4 and TRBJ1-1; D unresolved. CDR3 length equals 14 residues. Between the trimmed V and J ends, which lost 3 bases and 6 bases, there was a span of 14 bases. This CDR3 reads CASSFGQVGSEAFF. CDR3 nucleotides: TGTGCCAGCAGTTTTGGTCAGGTGGGGTCTGAAGCTTTCTTT.

At least ten counts were recorded for this clonotype. As DNA, the CDR3 is TGTGCCAGCAGTCCCCGAGCAGCTGGCTACACCTTC. It codes for CASSPRAAGYTF. The chain uses TRBV12-3 or TRBV12-4 and TRBJ1-2; D is uncertain. The CDR3 length is 12 residues. V shed 5 bases and J shed 7 bases, with 11 bases lying between them.

V gene TRBV20-1 combines with J gene TRBJ2-1; 12 bases line up with TRBD2. Per the germline V gene, CDR1 is DFQATT and CDR2 is SNEGSKA (reference sequence). The ends lost 1 base at V and 8 bases at J; junction bases unmatched: 6. The CDR3 length is 15 residues. DNA of the CDR3: TGCAGTGCTAGAGGACTAGCGGGAGTAGTCCATGAGCAGTTCTTC. Translated: CSARGLAGVVHEQFF.

This clonotype showed up just a few times. The rearrangement uses TRBV7-8 and TRBJ2-7; 10 bases are a match to TRBD1. The J segment lost 12 bases and the V segment lost 5 bases, leaving 4 bases of the junction unmatched. CDR1 SGHVS and CDR2 FQNEAQ come from the germline V gene. The CDR3 runs 11 residues. The CDR3 region has the DNA TGTGCCAGCAGCACAGGACAGGGGGGGTACTTC. It is translated as CASSTGQGGYF.

In its sample, this clonotype was seen many times. The chain employs TRBV7-2 and TRBJ2-7; no firm D call. Germline CDR1 SGHTA, CDR2 FQGNSA. The CDR3 spans 12 residues. Trimming shortened V by 3 bases and J by 7 bases, and 10 bases separated the two germline ends. CDR3 region: CASSFSTVEQYF. The CDR3 DNA sequence: TGTGCCAGCAGCTTCTCGACTGTAGAGCAGTACTTC.

This clonotype was observed a handful of times. The chain couples TRBV3-1 to TRBJ2-7; 9 bases align to TRBD2. Germline-derived CDR1 and CDR2 are LGHDT and YNNKEL (reference sequence). The CDR3 extends over 15 amino acids. The V segment lost 3 bases and the J segment 3 bases; nucleotides outside the gene matches: 6. The CDR3 protein is CASSHGAGGGYEQYF. CDR3 DNA sequence: TGTGCCAGCAGCCATGGCGCGGGAGGGGGCTACGAGCAGTACTTC.

There are many counts of this clonotype. This chain connects TRBV10-2 to TRBJ2-1; 8 nucleotides align to TRBD2. Germline CDR1 WSHSY, CDR2 SAAADI. This CDR3 has 15 residues. V dropped 0 bases and J dropped 10; count of bases not matched to a gene: 8. CDR3 nucleotides: TGCGCCAGCAGTGAGTCTTACGGGAGGGCCCACGAGCAGTTCTTC. This sequence encodes CASSESYGRAHEQFF.

This clonotype was recorded only once. This chain connects TRBV7-2 to TRBJ1-5; tentative D call: TRBD1 (5 bases). The germline CDR1 and CDR2 sequences are SGHTA and FQGNSA. CDR3 length: 17 residues. V was clipped by 5 bases and J by 7 bases, with 24 bases between them. In DNA, the CDR3 is TGTGCCAGCAGCCGACAAACCGGGACTTCACCACCACAGCCCCAGCATTTT. Its translation is CASSRQTGTSPPQPQHF.

This clonotype was seen more than once but under ten times. The rearrangement joins TRBV29-1 to TRBJ2-1, with TRBD2 identical over 12 bases. The CDR3 is made up of 13 amino acids. Germline-derived CDR1 and CDR2 are SQVTM and ANQGSEA. With 5 bases clipped from V and 15 bases from J, the junction kept 11 bases outside the gene matches. The CDR3 is CSVRLAGVEQGFF. CDR3 sequence (DNA): TGCAGCGTTCGACTAGCGGGAGTGGAGCAAGGGTTCTTC.

The sample holds a few counts of this clonotype. CDR3: CASSYLLGQGGNTEAFF. The CDR3 DNA sequence: TGTGCCAGCAGCTACCTCCTAGGACAGGGGGGGAACACTGAAGCTTTCTTT. The gene calls are TRBV7-8 and TRBJ1-1; TRBD1 aligns across 10 bases. The germline gives CDR1 SGHVS, CDR2 FQNEAQ. V was clipped by 4 bases and J by 1 base; unmatched bases: 9. This CDR3 comprises 17 residues.